This TCR beta chain emerged from a study of T cells in Graves' hyperthyroidism and ophthalmopathy. About the study: Initial diagnosis, before any treatment, was when peripheral blood was collected.

Patients aged 18 to 65 had newly diagnosed hyperthyroidism lasting under 2 months. Using around 10 ml of fresh peripheral blood, PBMCs were prepared. RNA transcripts served as the template for amplifying TCR beta CDR3 regions. HTBI primers were employed in a first-round RT-PCR of the TCR CDR3. TCRdb analysed the multiplex PCR reads with MiXCR anew, one entry per CDR3 protein. The sample carries 92,000 or so distinct CDR3 sequences, over 50% recorded once. This clonotype has at least ten counts. The CDR3 consists of 13 residues. Per germline, CDR1 DFQATT and CDR2 SNEGSKA (reference sequence). Trimming removed 3 bases from V and 0 bases from J, with 8 bases in between.

The TCR comes from a woman aged 40-49 years with Graves' hyperthyroidism. Sequencing was done on a sample of blood. The gene calls are TRBV20-1 and TRBJ2-5; D remains unclear. This CDR3 reads CSARASHQETQYF. CDR3 sequence (DNA): TGCAGTGCTAGGGCCAGCCACCAAGAGACCCAGTACTTC.